This note documents a single TCR beta chain sequence. PCR employed 60 Vbeta and 13 Jbeta primers. In the authors' methods: Some 80 million unique TCR beta chains, roughly 10 million shared, were counted in a later analysis. Measured with immunoSEQ multiplex PCR; TCRdb has only the in-frame clones, and not every one. V, J and clone size were drawn from that table, and D and trimming were deduced from the DNA. The sample lists around 150,000 clones; 60% to 80% were seen once. CDR1 is MDHEN and CDR2 is SYDVKM in the germline V gene. The CDR3 totals 15 residues. Trimming cost V 7 bases and J 2 bases, with 15 bases left between them. These data are taken from a study of cytomegalovirus exposure and HLA in healthy donors. Healthy individuals who donated bone marrow served as the donors.

Sequences were obtained from PBMCs. The receptor comes from a woman aged 45-65 years in good health and CMV-seropositive. This chain uses TRBV28 with TRBJ2-4; perhaps TRBD1 as D (6 bases). The DNA of the CDR3 is TGTGCCAGCAATGAGCAAGGGACAACCAAAAACATTCAGTACTTC. Its translation: CASNEQGTTKNIQYF.